This T cell receptor (beta chain) was captured in a study of T cell responses to AZD1222 COVID-19 vaccine. This clone was counted once. Sequencing was performed with immunoSEQ multiplex PCR; in TCRdb, only in-frame clones are kept and a portion is missing. Of roughly 120,000 clones in the sample, roughly 90% were seen once. V lost 3 bases and J 8 bases, leaving 16 bases between the germline ends. CDR1 is LNHDA, CDR2 SQIVND, per germline (reference sequence). This CDR3 is 14 amino acids long. The TCR was taken from an adult in good health. The V call is TRBV19, the J call TRBJ1-2; D is unclear. The source was peripheral blood, collected on day 0 of AZD1222 vaccination. The CDR3 nucleotides are TGTGCCAGTAGTATTGGATCAAGTGGGAGGGGCTACACCTTC. Residues: CASSIGSSGRGYTF.